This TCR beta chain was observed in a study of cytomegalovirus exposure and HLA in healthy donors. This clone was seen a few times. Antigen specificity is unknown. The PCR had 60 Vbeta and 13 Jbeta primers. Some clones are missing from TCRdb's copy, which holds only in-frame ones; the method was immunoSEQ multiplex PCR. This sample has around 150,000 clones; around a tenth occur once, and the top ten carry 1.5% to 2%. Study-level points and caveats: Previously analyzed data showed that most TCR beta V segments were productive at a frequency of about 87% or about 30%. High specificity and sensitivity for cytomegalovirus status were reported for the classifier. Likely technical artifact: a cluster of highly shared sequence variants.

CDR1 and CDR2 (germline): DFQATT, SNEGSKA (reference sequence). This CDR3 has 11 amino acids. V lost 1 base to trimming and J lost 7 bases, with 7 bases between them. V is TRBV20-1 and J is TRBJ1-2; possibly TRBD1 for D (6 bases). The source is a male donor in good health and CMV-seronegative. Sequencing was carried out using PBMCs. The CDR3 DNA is TGCAGTGCTAGAGCAGGGGCTGGCTACACCTTC. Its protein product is CSARAGAGYTF.